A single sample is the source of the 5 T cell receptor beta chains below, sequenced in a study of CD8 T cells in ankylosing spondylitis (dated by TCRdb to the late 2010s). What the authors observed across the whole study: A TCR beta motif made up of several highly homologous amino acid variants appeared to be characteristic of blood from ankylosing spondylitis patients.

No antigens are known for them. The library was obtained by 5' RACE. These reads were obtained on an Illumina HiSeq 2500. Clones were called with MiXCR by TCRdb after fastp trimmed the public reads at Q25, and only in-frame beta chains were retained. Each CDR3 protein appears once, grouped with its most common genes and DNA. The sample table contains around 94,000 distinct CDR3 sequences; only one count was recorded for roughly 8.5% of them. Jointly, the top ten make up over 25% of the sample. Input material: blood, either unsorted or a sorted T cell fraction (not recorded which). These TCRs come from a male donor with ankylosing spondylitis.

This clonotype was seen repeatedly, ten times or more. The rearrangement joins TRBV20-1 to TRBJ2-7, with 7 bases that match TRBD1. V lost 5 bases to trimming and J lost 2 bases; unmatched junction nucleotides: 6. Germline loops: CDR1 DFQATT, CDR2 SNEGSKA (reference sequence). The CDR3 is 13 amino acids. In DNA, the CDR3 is TGCAGTGCTTCCGGGACAGTCACCTACGAGCAGTACTTC. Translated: CSASGTVTYEQYF.

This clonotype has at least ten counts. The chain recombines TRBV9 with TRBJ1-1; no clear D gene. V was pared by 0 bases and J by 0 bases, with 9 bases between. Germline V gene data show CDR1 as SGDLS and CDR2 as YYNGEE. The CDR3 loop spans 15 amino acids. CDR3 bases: TGTGCCAGCAGCGTAGAGCCGGAGTTGAACACTGAAGCTTTCTTT. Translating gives CASSVEPELNTEAFF.

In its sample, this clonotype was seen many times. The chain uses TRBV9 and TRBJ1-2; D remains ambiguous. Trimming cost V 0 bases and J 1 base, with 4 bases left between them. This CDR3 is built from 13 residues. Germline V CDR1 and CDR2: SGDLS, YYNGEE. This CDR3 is CASSVEVNYGYTF. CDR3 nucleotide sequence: TGTGCCAGCAGCGTAGAGGTTAACTATGGCTACACCTTC.

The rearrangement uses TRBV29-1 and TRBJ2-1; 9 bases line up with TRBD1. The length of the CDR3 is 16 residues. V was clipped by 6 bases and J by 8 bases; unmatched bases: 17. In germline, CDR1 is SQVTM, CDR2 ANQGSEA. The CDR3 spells CSVRGARTGVYDEQFF. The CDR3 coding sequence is TGCAGCGTGAGAGGGGCGCGGACAGGGGTATACGATGAGCAGTTCTTC.

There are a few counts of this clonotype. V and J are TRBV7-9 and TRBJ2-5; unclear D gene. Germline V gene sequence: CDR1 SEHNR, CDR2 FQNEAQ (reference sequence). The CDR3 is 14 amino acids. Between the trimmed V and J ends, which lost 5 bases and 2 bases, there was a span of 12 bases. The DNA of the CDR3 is TGTGCCAGCAGCCCCGCACTCAGGCAAGAGACCCAGTACTTC. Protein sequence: CASSPALRQETQYF.